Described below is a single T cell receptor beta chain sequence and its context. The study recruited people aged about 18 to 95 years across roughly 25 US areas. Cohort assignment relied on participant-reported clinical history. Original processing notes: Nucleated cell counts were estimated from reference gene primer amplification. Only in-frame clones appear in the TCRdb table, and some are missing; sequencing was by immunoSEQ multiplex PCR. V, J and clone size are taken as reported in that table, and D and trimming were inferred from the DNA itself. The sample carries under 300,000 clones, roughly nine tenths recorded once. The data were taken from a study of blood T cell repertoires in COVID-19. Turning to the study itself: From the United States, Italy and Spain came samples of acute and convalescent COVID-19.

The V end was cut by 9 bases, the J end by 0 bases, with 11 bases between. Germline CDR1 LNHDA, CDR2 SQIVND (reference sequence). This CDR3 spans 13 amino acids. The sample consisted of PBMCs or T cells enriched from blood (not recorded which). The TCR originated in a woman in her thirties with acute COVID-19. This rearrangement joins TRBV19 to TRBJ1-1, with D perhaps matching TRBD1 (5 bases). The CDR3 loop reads CASARGLNTEAFF. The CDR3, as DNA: TGTGCCAGCGCTCGGGGGTTGAACACTGAAGCTTTCTTT.